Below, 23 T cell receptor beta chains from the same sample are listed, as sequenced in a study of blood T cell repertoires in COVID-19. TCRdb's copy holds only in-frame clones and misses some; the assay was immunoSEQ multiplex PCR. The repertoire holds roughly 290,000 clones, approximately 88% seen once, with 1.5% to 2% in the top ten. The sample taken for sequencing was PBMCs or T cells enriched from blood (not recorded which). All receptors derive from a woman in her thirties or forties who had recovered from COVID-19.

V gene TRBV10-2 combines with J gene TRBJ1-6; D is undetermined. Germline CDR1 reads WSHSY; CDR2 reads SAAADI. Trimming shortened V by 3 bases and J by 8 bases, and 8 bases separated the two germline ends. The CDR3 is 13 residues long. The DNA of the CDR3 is TGCGCCAGCAGTGACGAGAGGGATTCACCCCTCCACTTT. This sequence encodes CASSDERDSPLHF.

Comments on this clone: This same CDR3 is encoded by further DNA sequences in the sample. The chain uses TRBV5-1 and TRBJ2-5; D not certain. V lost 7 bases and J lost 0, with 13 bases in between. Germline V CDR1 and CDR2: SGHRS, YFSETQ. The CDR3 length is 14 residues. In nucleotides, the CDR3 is TGCGCCAGCTCTCTCCGGGTGGACCAAGAGACCCAGTACTTC. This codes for CASSLRVDQETQYF.

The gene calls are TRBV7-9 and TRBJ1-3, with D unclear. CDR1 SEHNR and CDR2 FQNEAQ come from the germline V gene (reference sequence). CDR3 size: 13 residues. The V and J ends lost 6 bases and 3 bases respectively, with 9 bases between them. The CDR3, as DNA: TGTGCCAGCAGTAAAGCACTTGGAAACACCATATATTTT. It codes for CASSKALGNTIYF.

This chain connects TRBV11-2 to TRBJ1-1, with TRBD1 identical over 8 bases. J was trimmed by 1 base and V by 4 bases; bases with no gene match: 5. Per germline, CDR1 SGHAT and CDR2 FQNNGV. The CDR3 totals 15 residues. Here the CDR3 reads CASSSRGRGNTEAFF. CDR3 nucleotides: TGTGCCAGCAGCTCCAGGGGGCGCGGGAACACTGAAGCTTTCTTT.

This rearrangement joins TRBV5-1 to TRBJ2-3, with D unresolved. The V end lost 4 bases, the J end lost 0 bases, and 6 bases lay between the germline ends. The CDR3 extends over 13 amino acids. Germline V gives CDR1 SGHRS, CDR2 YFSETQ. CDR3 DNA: TGCGCCAGCAGCCAGTCTAGCACAGATACGCAGTATTTT. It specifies CASSQSSTDTQYF.

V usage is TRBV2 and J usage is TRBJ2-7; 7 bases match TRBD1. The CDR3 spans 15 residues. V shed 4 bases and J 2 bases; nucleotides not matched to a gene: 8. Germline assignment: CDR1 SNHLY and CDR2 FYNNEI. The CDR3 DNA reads TGTGCCAGCAGTGTAGGACAGGAGCCCACCTACGAGCAGTACTTC. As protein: CASSVGQEPTYEQYF.

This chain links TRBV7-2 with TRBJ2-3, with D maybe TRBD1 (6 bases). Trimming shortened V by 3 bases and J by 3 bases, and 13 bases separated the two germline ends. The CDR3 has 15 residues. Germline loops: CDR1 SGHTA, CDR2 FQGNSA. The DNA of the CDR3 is TGTGCCAGCAGCTTCAACAGGGTGGGGACAGATACGCAGTATTTT. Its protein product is CASSFNRVGTDTQYF.

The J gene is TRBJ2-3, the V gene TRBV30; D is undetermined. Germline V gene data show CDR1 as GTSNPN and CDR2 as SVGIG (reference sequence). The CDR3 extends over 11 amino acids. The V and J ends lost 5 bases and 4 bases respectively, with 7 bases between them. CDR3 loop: CAWGRADTQYF. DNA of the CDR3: TGTGCCTGGGGAAGAGCAGATACGCAGTATTTT.

The DNA for the CDR3 is TGCAGCGTTGAGGACAGGACGACTTACGAGCAGTACTTC. Protein sequence: CSVEDRTTYEQYF. The rearrangement links TRBV29-1 to TRBJ2-7, with 7 bases that match TRBD1. Trimming at V came to 3 bases and at J to 4 bases, leaving 6 bases not matched to a gene. This CDR3 region has 13 residues. CDR1 is SQVTM and CDR2 is ANQGSEA in the germline V gene.

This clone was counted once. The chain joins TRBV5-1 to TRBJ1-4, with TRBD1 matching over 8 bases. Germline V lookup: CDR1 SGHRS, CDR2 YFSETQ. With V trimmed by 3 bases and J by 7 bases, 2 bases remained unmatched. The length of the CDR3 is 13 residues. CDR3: CASSSGGGEKLFF. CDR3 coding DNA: TGCGCCAGCAGCTCAGGGGGCGGTGAAAAACTGTTTTTT.

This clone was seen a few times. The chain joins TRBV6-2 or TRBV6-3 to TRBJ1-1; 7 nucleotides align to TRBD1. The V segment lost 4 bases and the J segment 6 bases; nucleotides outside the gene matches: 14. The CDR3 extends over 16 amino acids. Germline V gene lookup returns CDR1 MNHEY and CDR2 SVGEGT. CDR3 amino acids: CASSSHRGPGLAEAFF. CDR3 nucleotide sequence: TGTGCCAGCAGTTCCCACAGGGGACCCGGCTTGGCTGAAGCTTTCTTT.

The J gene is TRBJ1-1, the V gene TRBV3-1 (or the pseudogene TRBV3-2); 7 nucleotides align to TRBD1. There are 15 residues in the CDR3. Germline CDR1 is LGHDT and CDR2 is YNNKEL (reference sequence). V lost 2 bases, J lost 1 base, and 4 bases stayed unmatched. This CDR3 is CASSQRYRGNTEAFF. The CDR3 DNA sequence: TGTGCCAGCAGCCAAAGATACAGGGGGAACACTGAAGCTTTCTTT.

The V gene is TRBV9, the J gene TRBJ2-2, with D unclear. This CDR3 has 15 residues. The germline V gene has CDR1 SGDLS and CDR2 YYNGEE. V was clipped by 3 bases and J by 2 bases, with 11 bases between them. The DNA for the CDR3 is TGTGCCAGCAGCGAGAACACACACAACACCGGGGAGCTGTTTTTT. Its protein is CASSENTHNTGELFF.

CDR3 DNA: TGCGCCAGCAGCCAAGTTCATCAGGGGAGAATTCAGCCCCAGCATTTT. It encodes CASSQVHQGRIQPQHF. This sequence joins TRBV4-1 and TRBJ1-5; tentative D call: TRBD1 (6 bases). CDR1 MGHRA and CDR2 YSYEKL come from the germline V gene. The V and J ends lost 1 base and 6 bases respectively, with 16 bases between them. CDR3 length: 16 residues.

CDR3: CASSEGGTPYGYTF. CDR3 DNA: TGTGCCAGCTCCGAGGGTGGGACACCCTATGGCTACACCTTC. The J gene is TRBJ1-2, the V gene TRBV6-5, with D possibly matching TRBD1 (6 bases). V lost 8 bases and J 4 bases, leaving 17 bases between the germline ends. This CDR3 is 14 amino acids long. Germline loops: CDR1 MNHEY, CDR2 SVGAGI.

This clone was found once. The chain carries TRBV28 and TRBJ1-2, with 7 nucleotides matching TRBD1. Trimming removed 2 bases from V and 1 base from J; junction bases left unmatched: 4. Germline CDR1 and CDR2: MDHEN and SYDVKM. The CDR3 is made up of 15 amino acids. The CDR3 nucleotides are TGTGCCAGCAGTTTAAGGTCAGGGGGTAACTATGGCTACACCTTC. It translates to CASSLRSGGNYGYTF.

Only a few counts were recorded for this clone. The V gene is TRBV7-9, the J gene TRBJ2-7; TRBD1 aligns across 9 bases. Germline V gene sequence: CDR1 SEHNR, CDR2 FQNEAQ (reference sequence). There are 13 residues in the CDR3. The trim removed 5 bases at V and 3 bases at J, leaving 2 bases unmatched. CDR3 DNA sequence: TGTGCCAGCAGCCCGACAGGGGGCTACGAGCAGTACTTC. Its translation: CASSPTGGYEQYF.

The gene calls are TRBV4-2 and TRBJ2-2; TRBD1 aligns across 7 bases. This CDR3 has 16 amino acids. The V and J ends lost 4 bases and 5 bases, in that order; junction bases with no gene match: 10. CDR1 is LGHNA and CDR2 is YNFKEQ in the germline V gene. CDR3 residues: CASSPRDRRSTGELFF. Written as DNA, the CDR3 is TGTGCCAGCAGCCCGAGGGACAGAAGGTCTACCGGGGAGCTGTTTTTT.

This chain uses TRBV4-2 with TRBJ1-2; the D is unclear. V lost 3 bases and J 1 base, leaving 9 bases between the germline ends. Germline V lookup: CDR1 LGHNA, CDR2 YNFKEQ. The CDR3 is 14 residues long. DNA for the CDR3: TGTGCCAGCAGCCAGGAGTCTCGTAACTATGGCTACACCTTC. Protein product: CASSQESRNYGYTF.

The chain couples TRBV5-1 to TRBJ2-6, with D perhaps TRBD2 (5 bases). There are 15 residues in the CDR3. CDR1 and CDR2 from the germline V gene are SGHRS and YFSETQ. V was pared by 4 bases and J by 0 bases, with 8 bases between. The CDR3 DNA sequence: TGCGCCAGCAGCCCTGGGAGCTCTGGGGCCAACGTCCTGACTTTC. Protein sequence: CASSPGSSGANVLTF.

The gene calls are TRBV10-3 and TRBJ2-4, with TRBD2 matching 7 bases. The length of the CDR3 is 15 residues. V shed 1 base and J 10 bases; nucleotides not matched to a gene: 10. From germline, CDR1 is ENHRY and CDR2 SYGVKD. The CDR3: CAISEWEGGLWIQYF. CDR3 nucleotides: TGTGCCATCAGTGAGTGGGAGGGCGGGCTTTGGATTCAGTACTTC.

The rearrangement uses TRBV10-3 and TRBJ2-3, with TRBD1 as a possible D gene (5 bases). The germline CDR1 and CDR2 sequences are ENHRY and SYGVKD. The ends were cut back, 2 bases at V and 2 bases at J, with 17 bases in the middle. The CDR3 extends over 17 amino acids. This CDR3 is CAISESKRDSNTDTQYF. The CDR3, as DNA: TGTGCCATCAGTGAGAGTAAGCGCGACAGCAACACAGATACGCAGTATTTT.

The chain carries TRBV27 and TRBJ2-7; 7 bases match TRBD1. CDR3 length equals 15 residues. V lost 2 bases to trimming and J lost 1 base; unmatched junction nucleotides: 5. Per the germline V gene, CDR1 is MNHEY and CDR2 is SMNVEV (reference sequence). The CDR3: CASSLRSQGSYEQYF. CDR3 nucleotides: TGTGCCAGCAGTTTACGATCACAGGGGTCCTACGAGCAGTACTTC.